What follows are 20 T cell receptor beta chains derived from one specimen sequenced in a study of cytomegalovirus exposure and HLA in healthy donors. The PCR ran on 60 Vbeta and 13 Jbeta primers. Profiling relied on immunoSEQ multiplex PCR, and the TCRdb table lists in-frame clones only, not all of them. The sample shows around 190,000 clones, over 75% of them seen only once. The sample comprised PBMCs. Receptor source: a man between 18 and 29 years old in good health and CMV-seronegative.

The genes are TRBV13 and TRBJ2-1; 9 bases line up with TRBD1. CDR1 PRHDT and CDR2 FYEKMQ come from the germline V gene (reference sequence). Trimming removed 5 bases from V and 4 bases from J; junction bases left unmatched: 12. The CDR3 is 17 residues long. In DNA form, the CDR3 reads TGTGCCAGCAGCAGTCCCGGGACAGGGTTCGCGTACAATGAGCAGTTCTTC. Residues: CASSSPGTGFAYNEQFF.

V gene TRBV30 combines with J gene TRBJ1-3, with D uncertain. V was cut by 3 bases and J by 0 bases, with 12 bases left in between. This CDR3 is 15 amino acids long. Germline V gives CDR1 GTSNPN, CDR2 SVGIG (reference sequence). Written as DNA, the CDR3 is TGTGCCTGGAGGGACGGACTGATCTCTGGAAACACCATATATTTT. Its translation is CAWRDGLISGNTIYF.

This chain uses TRBV25-1 with TRBJ2-2; 7 bases match TRBD2. This CDR3 is 16 amino acids long. Germline CDR1 is MGHDK and CDR2 is SYGVNS. V lost 2 bases to trimming and J lost 7 bases; unmatched junction nucleotides: 10. CDR3 bases: TGTGCCAGCAGTGAAATGGGCGGGAGATTGGGCGGGGAGCTGTTTTTT. This gives the protein CASSEMGGRLGGELFF.

The chain is built from TRBV7-8 and TRBJ1-1; D not certain. The V gene lost 5 bases and the J gene lost 4 bases, with 20 bases spanning the gap. The CDR3 sequence is 16 residues long. Germline-derived CDR1 and CDR2 are SGHVS and FQNEAQ. CDR3 coding DNA: TGTGCCAGCAGCCCCTTCCGAGCAGGCCTGAGCACTGAAGCTTTCTTT. Its protein product is CASSPFRAGLSTEAFF.

V usage is TRBV30 and J usage is TRBJ2-7, with 10 bases fitting TRBD2. The CDR3 contains 15 residues. V gave up 0 bases and J gave up 3 bases; unmatched junction bases: 5. Looked up from germline, CDR1 is GTSNPN and CDR2 is SVGIG (reference sequence). This CDR3 reads CAWSVNPSGGYEQYF. The DNA for the CDR3 is TGTGCCTGGAGTGTAAATCCTAGCGGGGGCTACGAGCAGTACTTC.

The chain employs TRBV10-1 and TRBJ1-1, with TRBD1 as a possible D gene (6 bases). V was shortened by 5 bases and J by 3 bases, with 10 bases between the two germline ends. Germline V gives CDR1 WNHNN, CDR2 SYGVQD (reference sequence). This CDR3 has 13 residues. The CDR3 bases are TGCGCCAGCAGTAATCCAGGGGACACTGAAGCTTTCTTT. Translating it yields CASSNPGDTEAFF.

The count of this clone is one. The V gene is TRBV19, the J gene TRBJ1-5; D is unresolved. Germline V gene lookup returns CDR1 LNHDA and CDR2 SQIVND (reference sequence). The CDR3 is 15 amino acids. V gave up 3 bases and J gave up 1 base, with 10 bases separating them. The CDR3 DNA is TGTGCCAGTAGTATGATGTCTATCAGCAATCAGCCCCAGCATTTT. Translating it yields CASSMMSISNQPQHF.

The gene calls are TRBV7-2 and TRBJ1-2, with D perhaps TRBD1 (5 bases). The CDR3 loop spans 14 amino acids. Germline loops: CDR1 SGHTA, CDR2 FQGNSA. V lost 5 bases, J lost 7 bases, and 17 bases lay in between. CDR3 nucleotides: TGTGCCAGCAGCGGGGACGGGAGGGTAGGTGGCTACACCTTC. Protein sequence: CASSGDGRVGGYTF.

This chain joins TRBV6-5 and TRBJ1-2; maybe TRBD1 (6 bases). This CDR3 has 14 residues. Germline lookup yields CDR1 MNHEY and CDR2 SVGAGI. V was cut by 6 bases and J by 4 bases, with 15 bases left in between. The CDR3 DNA sequence: TGTGCCAGCAGGCCCGTCCAGGGGAGCTATGGCTACACCTTC. Residues: CASRPVQGSYGYTF.

V and J are TRBV29-1 and TRBJ1-1, with D unclear. This CDR3 comprises 13 residues. Germline CDR1 SQVTM, CDR2 ANQGSEA. Between the trimmed V and J ends, which lost 3 bases and 3 bases, there was a span of 11 bases. The CDR3 protein is CSVDSVTDTEAFF. CDR3 in DNA: TGCAGCGTTGATTCTGTCACGGACACTGAAGCTTTCTTT.

This clone was detected only once. This same CDR3 is encoded by further DNA sequences in the sample. The rearrangement uses TRBV7-2 and TRBJ2-7; D is unresolved. Germline CDR1 SGHTA, CDR2 FQGNSA. V was cut by 4 bases and J by 2 bases, with 12 bases left in between. The CDR3 extends over 14 amino acids. Written as DNA, the CDR3 is TGTGCCAGCAGCTCATCGGGTGGAGCCTACGAGCAGTACTTC. Its protein is CASSSSGGAYEQYF.

Note on this clone: This sample also contains other DNA sequences that code for the same CDR3. The chain links TRBV28 to TRBJ2-7; 7 positions match TRBD2. The J segment lost 2 bases and the V segment lost 5 bases, leaving 12 bases of the junction unmatched. This CDR3 has 16 residues. Germline V gene lookup returns CDR1 MDHEN and CDR2 SYDVKM. The CDR3 bases are TGTGCCAGCAGTGGGACTCTCGGACTAGTAGCCTACGAGCAGTACTTC. It codes for CASSGTLGLVAYEQYF.

The CDR3 bases are TGTGCCAGCAGGGCGGGACTAGCTTCCACCGGGGAGCTGTTTTTT. Amino acid sequence: CASRAGLASTGELFF. The rearrangement links TRBV9 to TRBJ2-2, with 9 bases matching TRBD2. Germline CDR1 and CDR2: SGDLS and YYNGEE. V lost 5 bases to trimming and J lost 4 bases; unmatched junction nucleotides: 6. The CDR3 sequence is 15 residues long.

The CDR3 here is CASSLVREEETQYF. CDR3 nucleotides: TGTGCCAGCAGCTTGGTACGGGAGGAGGAGACCCAGTACTTC. The gene calls are TRBV5-4 and TRBJ2-5, with 7 positions matching TRBD2. The ends lost 0 bases at V and 5 bases at J; junction bases unmatched: 4. This CDR3 spans 14 amino acids. CDR1 is SGHNT, CDR2 YYREEE, per germline (reference sequence).

The chain uses TRBV7-8 and TRBJ2-7, with D possibly matching TRBD2 (6 bases). The germline V gene has CDR1 SGHVS and CDR2 FQNEAQ. Trimming cost V 2 bases and J 2 bases, with 13 bases left between them. The CDR3 totals 15 residues. The CDR3 is CASSLLGTGTYEQYF. CDR3 sequence (DNA): TGTGCCAGCAGCTTACTTGGGACTGGCACCTACGAGCAGTACTTC.

CDR3: CASSPTGSSYEQYF. CDR3 coding DNA: TGCGCCAGCAGCCCAACGGGGTCATCCTACGAGCAGTACTTC. This sequence joins TRBV5-1 and TRBJ2-7; perhaps TRBD2 as D (5 bases). This CDR3 has 14 residues. CDR1 is SGHRS, CDR2 YFSETQ, per germline. Trimming removed 4 bases from V and 1 base from J, with 12 bases in between.

The V and J genes are TRBV2 and TRBJ2-2; TRBD1 aligns across 8 bases. The length of the CDR3 is 15 residues. V lost 6 bases and J lost 5; bases outside the gene matches: 8. Germline CDR1 reads SNHLY; CDR2 reads FYNNEI. CDR3 residues: CASRQGQGSTGELFF. CDR3 nucleotides: TGTGCCAGCAGGCAAGGACAGGGCTCTACCGGGGAGCTGTTTTTT.

The genes are TRBV29-1 and TRBJ2-7; no definite D call. Per the germline V gene, CDR1 is SQVTM and CDR2 is ANQGSEA. Between the trimmed V and J ends, which lost 4 bases and 5 bases, there was a span of 12 bases. The CDR3 consists of 12 residues. CDR3 sequence reads: CSVAKSQNEQYF. The CDR3 coding sequence is TGCAGCGTTGCCAAGTCACAGAACGAGCAGTACTTC.

The J gene is TRBJ1-2, the V gene TRBV15, with 8 bases lining up with TRBD1. Trimming at V came to 0 bases and at J to 4 bases, leaving 7 bases not matched to a gene. CDR1 is LNHNV and CDR2 is YYDKDF in the germline V gene (reference sequence). CDR3 length equals 16 residues. Here the CDR3 DNA reads TGTGCCACCAGCAGAGATTTGGGGACAGGCGCCTATGGCTACACCTTC. Residues: CATSRDLGTGAYGYTF. The entire variable domain, with the rest obtained from reference TRBV15 and TRBJ1-2, is as follows: DAMVIQNPRYQVTQFGKPVTLSCSQTLNHNVMYWYQQKSSQAPKLLFHYYDKDFNNEADTPDNFQSRRPNTSFCFLDIRSPGLGDTAMYLCATSRDLGTGAYGYTFGSGTRLTVV.

The chain uses TRBV10-2 and TRBJ2-5, with TRBD2 matching over 12 bases. From germline, CDR1 is WSHSY and CDR2 SAAADI. The CDR3 extends over 16 amino acids. The V segment lost 6 bases and the J segment 2 bases; nucleotides outside the gene matches: 7. CDR3 DNA sequence: TGCGCCAGCAGGGGGACTAGCGGGTGGGAACAAGAGACCCAGTACTTC. Its translation is CASRGTSGWEQETQYF.